This section outlines one TCR beta chain sequence together with its context. The antigen is not known. This entry belongs to a study of response to subunit inactivated influenza vaccine. Study-wide results and limits: The authors suggested that few new T cells are recruited per seasonal influenza vaccination.

TCRdb itself ran the RT-PCR reads through MiXCR, one entry per CDR3 protein. The table shows about 650,000 distinct CDR3 sequences, with 15% to 18% occurring only once. This specimen consisted of PBMCs from blood, obtained 12 days after vaccination. The TCR was taken from a middle-aged man who received an inactivated influenza vaccine.

CDR3 DNA: TGCGCCAGCAGCCTCGGAGTGGCGGGGAGCGGGGAGCTGTTTTTT. This encodes CASSLGVAGSGELFF. The chain combines TRBV4-1 with TRBJ2-2; perhaps TRBD2 as D (6 bases). Germline V gene lookup returns CDR1 MGHRA and CDR2 YSYEKL. Between the trimmed V and J ends, which lost 4 bases and 7 bases, there was a span of 16 bases. The length of the CDR3 is 15 residues.